The 19 T cell receptor beta chains presented below share a single source sample, sequenced in a study of radiotherapy plus CTLA-4 blockade in lung cancer. Sequencing used immunoSEQ multiplex PCR; TCRdb keeps in-frame clones, though not all of them. The profile shows about 39,000 clones, about four fifths of them singletons. Sequences were derived from peripheral blood, sampled from a patient treated with radiotherapy plus ipilimumab. The receptors derive from a human donor with non-small cell lung cancer that progressed on radiotherapy plus ipilimumab.

The genes are TRBV9 and TRBJ1-1; possibly TRBD1 for D (5 bases). Trimming stripped 7 bases from V and 0 bases from J, with 10 bases between. The V gene's germline CDR1 is SGDLS and CDR2 YYNGEE. The CDR3 sequence is 13 residues long. CDR3: CASQGGMNTEAFF. CDR3 in DNA: TGTGCCAGCCAGGGCGGCATGAACACTGAAGCTTTCTTT.

The chain uses TRBV6-8 and TRBJ2-7, with 9 positions matching TRBD1. Trimming cost V 5 bases and J 6 bases; bases outside gene matches: 11. CDR1 and CDR2 from the germline V gene are MNHGY and SAAAGT. The CDR3 contains 15 residues. The CDR3 region has the DNA TGTGCCAGCAGTAGACCGGGACAGGGAATTGGCGAGCAGTACTTC. Its protein is CASSRPGQGIGEQYF.

The chain links TRBV6-6 to TRBJ2-1, with a weak D call TRBD1 (6 bases). Trimming pared 6 bases from V and 0 bases from J, leaving 9 bases between. CDR3 length: 14 residues. CDR1 is MNHNY and CDR2 is SVGAGI in the germline V gene (reference sequence). Here the CDR3 DNA reads TGTGCCAGCAGCCTCAGGGGCTCCTACAATGAGCAGTTCTTC. Protein sequence: CASSLRGSYNEQFF.

The sample holds one count of this clone. This chain uses TRBV7-2 with TRBJ2-6; D is uncertain. CDR1 SGHTA and CDR2 FQGNSA come from the germline V gene. This CDR3 contains 15 residues. Trimming shortened V by 6 bases and J by 3 bases, and 12 bases separated the two germline ends. CDR3 amino acids: CASRAGLRGANVLTF. CDR3 DNA sequence: TGTGCCAGCAGGGCAGGTCTTCGTGGGGCCAACGTCCTGACTTTC. Based on the CDR3 plus reference TRBV7-2 and TRBJ2-6, the full variable domain is GAGVSQSPSNKVTEKGKDVELRCDPISGHTALYWYRQSLGQGLEFLIYFQGNSAPDKSGLPSDRFSAERTGGSVSTLTIQRTQQEDSAVYLCASRAGLRGANVLTFGAGSRLTVL.

The chain carries TRBV12-5 and TRBJ1-6; D remains ambiguous. Between the trimmed V and J ends, which lost 1 base and 11 bases, there was a span of 21 bases. Germline V gene data show CDR1 as LGHNT and CDR2 as FRNRAP. The CDR3 is made up of 17 amino acids. The CDR3 DNA reads as TGTGCTAGTGGTTTGGAATTCGACGGGATTGTGCATCCACCCCTCCACTTT. It codes for CASGLEFDGIVHPPLHF.

This clone was found once. V usage is TRBV7-2 and J usage is TRBJ1-1, with 10 bases that match TRBD1. The length of the CDR3 is 14 residues. With 5 bases clipped from V and 5 bases from J, the junction kept 5 bases outside the gene matches. Germline CDR1 reads SGHTA; CDR2 reads FQGNSA. The CDR3 reads CASSPTGGFTEAFF. The CDR3 nucleotides read TGTGCCAGCAGCCCGACAGGGGGCTTTACTGAAGCTTTCTTT.

The V and J genes are TRBV5-6 and TRBJ2-5; maybe TRBD1 (5 bases). CDR3 length: 17 residues. The germline V and J ends were trimmed by 2 bases and 4 bases, with 21 bases remaining between them. Germline V CDR1 and CDR2: SGHDT, YYEEEE. This CDR3 is CASSFRSGFLGRETQYF. In DNA, the CDR3 is TGTGCCAGCAGCTTCCGGTCAGGGTTTTTGGGAAGAGAGACCCAGTACTTC.

Notes on this clone: At one of its ends the junction is not consistent with the germline gene, which may arise from a read error. This chain uses TRBV2 with TRBJ2-5; 11 bases are a match to TRBD2. CDR1 is SNHLY, CDR2 FYNNEI, per germline. The CDR3 length is 15 residues. CDR3: CASTELAGEKETQYF. The DNA for the CDR3 is TGTGCCAGCACTGAACTAGCGGGGGAAAAAGAGACCCAGTACTTC. Full variable domain (remainder filled in from reference TRBV2 and TRBJ2-5): EPEVTQTPSHQVTQMGQEVILRCVPISNHLYFYWYRQILGQKVEFLVSFYNNEISEKSEIFDDQFSVERPDGSNFTLKIRSTKLEDSAMYFCASTELAGEKETQYFGPGTRLLVL.

The chain is built from TRBV2 and TRBJ2-5; 9 bases match TRBD1. J was trimmed by 9 bases and V by 7 bases; bases with no gene match: 12. The CDR3 has 14 residues. Per the germline V gene, CDR1 is SNHLY and CDR2 is FYNNEI. The CDR3 here is CASTADRGSLAQYF. CDR3 nucleotide sequence: TGTGCCAGCACCGCTGACAGGGGGTCATTGGCCCAGTACTTC. The complete variable domain, with remaining parts taken from reference TRBV2 and TRBJ2-5, reads EPEVTQTPSHQVTQMGQEVILRCVPISNHLYFYWYRQILGQKVEFLVSFYNNEISEKSEIFDDQFSVERPDGSNFTLKIRSTKLEDSAMYFCASTADRGSLAQYFGPGTRLLVL.

V and J are TRBV7-8 and TRBJ2-7; D is perhaps TRBD2 (6 bases). The CDR3 consists of 15 residues. Germline values: CDR1 SGHVS, CDR2 FQNEAQ. V lost 7 bases and J 0 bases, leaving 16 bases between the germline ends. This CDR3 reads CASTKEGAGSYEQYF. In DNA form, the CDR3 reads TGTGCCAGCACCAAGGAGGGAGCGGGCTCCTACGAGCAGTACTTC.

The chain recombines TRBV2 with TRBJ2-5; 12 bases match TRBD2. CDR1 and CDR2 (germline): SNHLY, FYNNEI. The junction had 11 bases not matched to a gene; V was cut back by 7 bases and J by 5 bases. This CDR3 region has 16 residues. The CDR3 nucleotides read TGTGCCAGCAACGCCTTTCTAGCGGGGGGGTGGGAGACCCAGTACTTC. It yields the protein CASNAFLAGGWETQYF. Drawing the rest from reference TRBV2 and TRBJ2-5, the complete variable domain is EPEVTQTPSHQVTQMGQEVILRCVPISNHLYFYWYRQILGQKVEFLVSFYNNEISEKSEIFDDQFSVERPDGSNFTLKIRSTKLEDSAMYFCASNAFLAGGWETQYFGPGTRLLVL.

The V call is TRBV4-3, the J call TRBJ2-2, with D uncertain. The CDR3 is 12 amino acids. The ends were cut back, 4 bases at V and 5 bases at J, with 5 bases in the middle. The germline gives CDR1 LGHNA, CDR2 YSLEER. The CDR3 DNA is TGCGCCAGCAGCCCTCTGACCGGGGAGCTGTTTTTT. It is translated as CASSPLTGELFF.

V and J are TRBV4-1 and TRBJ1-2; TRBD1 is a possible D gene (6 bases). The germline CDR1 and CDR2 sequences are MGHRA and YSYEKL. With 1 base removed from V and 1 base from J, the gap between germline ends came to 7 bases. This CDR3 spans 14 amino acids. CDR3 residues: CASSQGTDNYGYTF. In nucleotides, the CDR3 is TGCGCCAGCAGCCAAGGGACAGATAACTATGGCTACACCTTC.

The chain employs TRBV6-5 and TRBJ1-1, with D unclear. Per the germline V gene, CDR1 is MNHEY and CDR2 is SVGAGI. The CDR3 runs to 13 residues. Trimming left V 7 bases short and J 4 bases short, with 13 bases between. CDR3 bases: TGTGCCAGCACCCTTAACATTGGCACTGAAGCTTTCTTT. Translation: CASTLNIGTEAFF.

The chain carries TRBV5-8 and TRBJ2-7, with D possibly matching TRBD2 (5 bases). Germline CDR1 reads SGHTS; CDR2 reads YDEGEE. The CDR3 length is 14 residues. V was shortened by 1 base and J by 5 bases, with 13 bases between the two germline ends. The CDR3 sequence: CASSLPPGLHEQYF. CDR3 sequence (DNA): TGTGCCAGCAGCTTGCCCCCAGGACTTCACGAGCAGTACTTC. Full variable domain (rest looked up from reference TRBV5-8 and TRBJ2-7): EAGVTQSPTHLIKTRGQQATLRCSPISGHTSVYWYQQALGLGLQFLLWYDEGEERNRGNFPPRFSGRQFPNYSSELNVNALELEDSALYLCASSLPPGLHEQYFGPGTRLTVT.

The sample holds one count of this clone. The rearrangement uses TRBV19 and TRBJ2-6, with 9 bases that match TRBD1. CDR1 LNHDA and CDR2 SQIVND come from the germline V gene (reference sequence). V dropped 4 bases and J dropped 0; count of bases not matched to a gene: 1. This CDR3 has 16 amino acids. The CDR3 is CASSRDRASGANVLTF. The CDR3 DNA is TGTGCCAGTAGTAGGGACAGGGCCTCTGGGGCCAACGTCCTGACTTTC.

This chain uses TRBV25-1 with TRBJ2-1; D is possibly TRBD2 (5 bases). Trimming pared 1 base from V and 5 bases from J, leaving 12 bases between. There are 15 residues in the CDR3. Germline V lookup: CDR1 MGHDK, CDR2 SYGVNS. The CDR3 spells CASSEFLALDNEQFF. DNA of the CDR3: TGTGCCAGCAGTGAATTCCTAGCCCTCGACAATGAGCAGTTCTTC. Using reference TRBV25-1 and TRBJ2-1 for the parts outside the CDR3, the full variable domain is EADIYQTPRYLVIGTGKKITLECSQTMGHDKMYWYQQDPGMELHLIHYSYGVNSTEKGDLSSESTVSRIRTEHFPLTLESARPSHTSQYLCASSEFLALDNEQFFGPGTRLTVL.

The gene calls are TRBV5-1 and TRBJ2-3; TRBD1 aligns across 7 bases. The CDR3 totals 19 residues. With V trimmed by 5 bases and J by 1 base, 19 bases remained unmatched. The germline CDR1 and CDR2 sequences are SGHRS and YFSETQ. CDR3 amino acids: CASSFRTVGGYQGTDTQYF. In DNA form, the CDR3 reads TGCGCCAGCAGTTTCCGGACGGTAGGGGGCTACCAAGGCACAGATACGCAGTATTTT.

The V call is TRBV5-4, the J call TRBJ2-6; unclear D gene. Germline CDR1 SGHNT, CDR2 YYREEE (reference sequence). Trimming left V 1 base short and J 1 base short, with 9 bases between. The CDR3 has 16 residues. CDR3 loop: CASSLTGPSGANVLTF. The CDR3 DNA is TGTGCCAGCAGCTTGACGGGTCCTTCTGGGGCCAACGTCCTGACTTTC.